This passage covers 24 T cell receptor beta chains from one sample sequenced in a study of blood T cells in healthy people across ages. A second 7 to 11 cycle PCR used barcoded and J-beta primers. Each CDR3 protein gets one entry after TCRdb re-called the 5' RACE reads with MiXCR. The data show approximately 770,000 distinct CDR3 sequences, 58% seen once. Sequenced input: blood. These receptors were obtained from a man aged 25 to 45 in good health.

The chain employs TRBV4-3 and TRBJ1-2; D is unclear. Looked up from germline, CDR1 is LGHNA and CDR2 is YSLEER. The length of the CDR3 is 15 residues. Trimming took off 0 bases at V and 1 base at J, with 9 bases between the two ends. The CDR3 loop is CASSQDRQLNYGYTF. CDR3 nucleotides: TGCGCCAGCAGCCAAGACAGACAACTTAACTATGGCTACACCTTC.

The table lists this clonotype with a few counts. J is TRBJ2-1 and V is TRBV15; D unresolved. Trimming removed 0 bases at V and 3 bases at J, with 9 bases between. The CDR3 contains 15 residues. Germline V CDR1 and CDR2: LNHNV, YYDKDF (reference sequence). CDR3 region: CATSRDILDYNEQFF. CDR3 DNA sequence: TGTGCCACCAGCAGAGATATCCTAGACTACAATGAGCAGTTCTTC.

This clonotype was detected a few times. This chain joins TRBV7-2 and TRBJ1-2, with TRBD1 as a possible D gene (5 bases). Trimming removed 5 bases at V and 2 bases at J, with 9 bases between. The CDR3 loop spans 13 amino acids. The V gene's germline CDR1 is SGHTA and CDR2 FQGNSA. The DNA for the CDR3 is TGTGCCAGCAGCCGGGACTCCAACTATGGCTACACCTTC. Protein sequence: CASSRDSNYGYTF.

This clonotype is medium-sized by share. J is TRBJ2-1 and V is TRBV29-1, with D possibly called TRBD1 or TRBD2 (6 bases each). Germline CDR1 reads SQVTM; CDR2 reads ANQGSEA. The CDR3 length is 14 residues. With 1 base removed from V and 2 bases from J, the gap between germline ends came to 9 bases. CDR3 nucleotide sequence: TGCAGCGTTGAAGGGGGGGCCGCCTACAATGAGCAGTTCTTC. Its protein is CSVEGGAAYNEQFF.

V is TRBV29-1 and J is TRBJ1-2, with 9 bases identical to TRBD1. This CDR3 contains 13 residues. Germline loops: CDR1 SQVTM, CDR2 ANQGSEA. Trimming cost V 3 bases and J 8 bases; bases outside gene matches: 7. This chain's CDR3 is CSVEGDRERGYTF. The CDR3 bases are TGCAGCGTTGAGGGGGACAGGGAACGAGGCTACACCTTC.

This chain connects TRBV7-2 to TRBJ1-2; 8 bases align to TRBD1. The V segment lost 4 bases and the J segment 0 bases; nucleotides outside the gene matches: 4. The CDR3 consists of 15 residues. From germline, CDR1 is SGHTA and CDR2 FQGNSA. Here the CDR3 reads CASSWKQGANYGYTF. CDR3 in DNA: TGTGCCAGCAGCTGGAAACAGGGGGCTAACTATGGCTACACCTTC.

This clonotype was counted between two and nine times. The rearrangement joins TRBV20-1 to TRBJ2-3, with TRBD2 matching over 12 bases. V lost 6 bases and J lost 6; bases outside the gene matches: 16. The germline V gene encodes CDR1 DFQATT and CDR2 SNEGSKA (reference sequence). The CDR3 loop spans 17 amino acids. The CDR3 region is CSADAPSGRALLDTQYF. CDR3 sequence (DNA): TGCAGTGCCGACGCCCCTAGCGGGAGGGCCTTGTTGGATACGCAGTATTTT.

This chain's CDR3 is CASTSHREETQYF. CDR3 sequence (DNA): TGTGCCAGCACGAGTCATCGGGAAGAGACCCAGTACTTC. V gene TRBV28 combines with J gene TRBJ2-5; D remains unclear. Trimming cost V 7 bases and J 3 bases, with 12 bases left between them. The CDR3 extends over 13 amino acids. From germline, CDR1 is MDHEN and CDR2 SYDVKM.

The CDR3 reads CSARVQGGGKETQYF. CDR3 in DNA: TGCAGTGCTAGAGTTCAGGGGGGGGGAAAAGAGACCCAGTACTTC. This chain joins TRBV20-1 and TRBJ2-5; D may match TRBD1 or TRBD2 (7 bases each). V lost 1 base, J lost 3 bases, and 15 bases lay in between. The CDR3 contains 15 residues. Looked up from germline, CDR1 is DFQATT and CDR2 is SNEGSKA (reference sequence).

CDR3: CASSQETSLSTDTQYF. As DNA, the CDR3 is TGCGCCAGCAGCCAGGAGACTAGCTTATCCACAGATACGCAGTATTTT. V and J are TRBV4-3 and TRBJ2-3, with 7 positions matching TRBD2. The CDR3 is 16 amino acids. Losses at the gene ends were 3 bases for V and 2 bases for J; bases not matched to a gene: 8. Germline-derived CDR1 and CDR2 are LGHNA and YSLEER.

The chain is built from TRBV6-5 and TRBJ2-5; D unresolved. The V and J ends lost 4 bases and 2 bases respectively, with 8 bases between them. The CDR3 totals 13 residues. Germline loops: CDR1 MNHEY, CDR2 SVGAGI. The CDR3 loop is CASSSPGQETQYF. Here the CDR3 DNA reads TGTGCCAGCAGTTCCCCCGGGCAAGAGACCCAGTACTTC.

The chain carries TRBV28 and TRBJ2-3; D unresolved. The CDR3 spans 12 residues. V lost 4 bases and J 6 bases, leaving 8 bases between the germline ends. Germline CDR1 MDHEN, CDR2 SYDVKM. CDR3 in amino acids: CASSSIWDTQYF. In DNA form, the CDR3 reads TGTGCCAGCAGTTCAATTTGGGATACGCAGTATTTT.

The CDR3 nucleotides are TGTGCCAGCAGCGCGTACCGGGACACCCTTTACCAAGAGACCCAGTACTTC. This encodes CASSAYRDTLYQETQYF. This sequence joins TRBV7-9 and TRBJ2-5; weak D call: TRBD1 (6 bases). Germline V gene sequence: CDR1 SEHNR, CDR2 FQNEAQ (reference sequence). The CDR3 is 17 amino acids. V dropped 5 bases and J dropped 0 bases, with 19 bases sitting between them. Full variable domain (missing parts from reference TRBV7-9 and TRBJ2-5): DTGVSQNPRHKITKRGQNVTFRCDPISEHNRLYWYRQTLGQGPEFLTYFQNEAQLEKSRLLSDRFSAERPKGSFSTLEIQRTEQGDSAMYLCASSAYRDTLYQETQYFGPGTRLLVL.

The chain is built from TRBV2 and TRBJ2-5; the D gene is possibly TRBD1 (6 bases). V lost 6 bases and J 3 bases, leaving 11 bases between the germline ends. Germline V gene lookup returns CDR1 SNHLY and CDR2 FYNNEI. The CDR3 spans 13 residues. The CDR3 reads CASRQQGKETQYF. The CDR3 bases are TGTGCCAGCAGGCAACAGGGAAAAGAGACCCAGTACTTC.

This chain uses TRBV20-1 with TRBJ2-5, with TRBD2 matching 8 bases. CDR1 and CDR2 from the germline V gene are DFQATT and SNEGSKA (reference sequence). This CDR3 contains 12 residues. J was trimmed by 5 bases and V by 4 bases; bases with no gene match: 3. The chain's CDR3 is CSAIREGETQYF. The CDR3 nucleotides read TGCAGTGCTATACGGGAGGGCGAGACCCAGTACTTC.

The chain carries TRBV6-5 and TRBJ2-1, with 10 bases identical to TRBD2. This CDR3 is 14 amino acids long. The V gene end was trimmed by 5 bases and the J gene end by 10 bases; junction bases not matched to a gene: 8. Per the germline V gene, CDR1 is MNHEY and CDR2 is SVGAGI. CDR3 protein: CASSPSGRGREQFF. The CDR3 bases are TGTGCCAGCAGTCCCAGCGGGAGGGGTCGGGAGCAGTTCTTC.

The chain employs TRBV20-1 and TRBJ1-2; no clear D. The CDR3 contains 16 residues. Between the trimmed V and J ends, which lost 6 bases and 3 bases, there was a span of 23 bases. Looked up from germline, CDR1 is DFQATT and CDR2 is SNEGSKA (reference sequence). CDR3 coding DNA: TGCAGTGCCAAATCGTCCAATTGGGCCGAAGACTATGGCTACACCTTC. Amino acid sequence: CSAKSSNWAEDYGYTF.

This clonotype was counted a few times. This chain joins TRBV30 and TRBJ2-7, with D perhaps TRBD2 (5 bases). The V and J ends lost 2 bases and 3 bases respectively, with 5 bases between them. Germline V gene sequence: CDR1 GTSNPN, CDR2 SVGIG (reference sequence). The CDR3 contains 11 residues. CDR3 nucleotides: TGTGCCTGGAGTCGGGGCTACGAGCAGTACTTC. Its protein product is CAWSRGYEQYF.

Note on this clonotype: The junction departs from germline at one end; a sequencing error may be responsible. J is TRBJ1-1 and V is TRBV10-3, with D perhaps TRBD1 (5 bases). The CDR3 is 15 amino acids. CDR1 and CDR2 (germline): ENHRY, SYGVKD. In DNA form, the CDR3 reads TGTGCCATCAGTGGGGGGGGGGTGGTGAACACGGAAGCTTTCTTT. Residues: CAISGGGVVNTEAFF.

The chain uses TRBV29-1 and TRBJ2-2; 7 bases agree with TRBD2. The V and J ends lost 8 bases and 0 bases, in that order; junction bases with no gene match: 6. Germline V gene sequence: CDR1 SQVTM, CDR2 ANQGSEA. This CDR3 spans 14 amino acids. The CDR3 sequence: CSSRAGTNTGELFF. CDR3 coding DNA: TGCAGCTCCCGAGCGGGGACGAACACCGGGGAGCTGTTTTTT.

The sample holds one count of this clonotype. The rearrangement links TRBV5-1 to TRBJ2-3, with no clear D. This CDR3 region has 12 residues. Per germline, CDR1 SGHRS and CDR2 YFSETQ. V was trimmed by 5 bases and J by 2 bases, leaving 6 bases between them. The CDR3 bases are TGCGCCAGCAGGGAAAACACAGATACGCAGTATTTT. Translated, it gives CASRENTDTQYF.

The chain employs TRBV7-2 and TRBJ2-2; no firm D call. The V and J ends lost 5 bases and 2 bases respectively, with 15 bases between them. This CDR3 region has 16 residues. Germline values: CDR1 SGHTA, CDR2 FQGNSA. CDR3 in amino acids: CASSARASLNTGELFF. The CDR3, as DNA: TGTGCCAGCAGCGCCAGAGCTAGTCTAAACACCGGGGAGCTGTTTTTT.

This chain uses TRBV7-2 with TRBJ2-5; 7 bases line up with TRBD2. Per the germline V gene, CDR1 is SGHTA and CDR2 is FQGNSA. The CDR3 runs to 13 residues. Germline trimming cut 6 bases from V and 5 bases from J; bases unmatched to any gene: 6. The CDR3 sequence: CASRISGEETQYF. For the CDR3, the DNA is TGTGCCAGCAGAATCAGCGGGGAGGAGACCCAGTACTTC.

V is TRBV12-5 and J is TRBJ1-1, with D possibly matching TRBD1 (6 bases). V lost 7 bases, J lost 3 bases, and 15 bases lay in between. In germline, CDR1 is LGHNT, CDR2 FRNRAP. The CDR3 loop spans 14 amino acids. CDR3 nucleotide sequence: TGTGCTAGTGATACGCGACAGGCGGACACTGAAGCTTTCTTT. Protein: CASDTRQADTEAFF.